Presented here are 25 T cell receptor beta chains from one specimen sequenced in a study of memory CD4+ T cells and cytomegalovirus serostatus. Some clones are missing from TCRdb's copy, which holds only in-frame ones; the method was immunoSEQ multiplex PCR. The data contain around 30,000 clones, around 76% of them singletons. The sort gate was single viable CD3+CD4+CD8-CD45RO+ cells for memory CD4+ T cells. Input material: memory CD4+ T cells from blood. These receptors originate from an adult in good health and CMV-seronegative. Some clones in this sample may be carry-over from other donors' samples.

The chain joins TRBV2 to TRBJ1-2; D uncertain. Between the trimmed V and J ends, which lost 5 bases and 2 bases, there was a span of 9 bases. The germline V gene has CDR1 SNHLY and CDR2 FYNNEI. The CDR3 covers 13 residues. The CDR3 DNA reads TGTGCCAGCAGTTCCCAGCCAAACTATGGCTACACCTTC. It translates to CASSSQPNYGYTF.

The CDR3 coding sequence is TGTGCCAGCAGTCCCACTGACAGGGTGCGAAGAGGAGAGCAGTACTTC. Its protein is CASSPTDRVRRGEQYF. The chain employs TRBV27 and TRBJ2-7; 7 nucleotides align to TRBD1. The CDR3 is 16 residues long. CDR1 is MNHEY and CDR2 is SMNVEV in the germline V gene (reference sequence). The junction had 17 bases not matched to a gene; V was cut back by 5 bases and J by 7 bases.

This clone was detected only a few times. This chain uses TRBV7-2 with TRBJ2-7; possibly TRBD1 for D (8 bases). The CDR3 has 15 residues. V lost 5 bases, J lost 6 bases, and 20 bases lay in between. Germline lookup yields CDR1 SGHTA and CDR2 FQGNSA. This CDR3 reads CASSAGQGGVREQYF. DNA for the CDR3: TGTGCCAGCAGCGCAGGACAGGGAGGGGTCCGCGAGCAGTACTTC. Using reference TRBV7-2 and TRBJ2-7 for the parts outside the CDR3, the full variable domain is GAGVSQSPSNKVTEKGKDVELRCDPISGHTALYWYRQSLGQGLEFLIYFQGNSAPDKSGLPSDRFSAERTGGSVSTLTIQRTQQEDSAVYLCASSAGQGGVREQYFGPGTRLTVT.

CDR3 in amino acids: CASSLEGGSLYGYTF. The CDR3 nucleotides read TGTGCCAGCAGCTTGGAGGGGGGGTCCCTCTATGGCTACACCTTC. The chain carries TRBV5-5 and TRBJ1-2; D perhaps matches TRBD1 (6 bases). CDR3 length equals 15 residues. V was cut by 0 bases and J by 4 bases, with 13 bases left in between. Looked up from germline, CDR1 is SGHKS and CDR2 is YYEKEE (reference sequence).

The sample holds a few counts of this clone. The V and J genes are TRBV11-2 and TRBJ1-2; D remains unclear. The germline CDR1 and CDR2 sequences are SGHAT and FQNNGV. This CDR3 is built from 16 residues. The V end was cut by 1 base, the J end by 5 bases, with 17 bases between. The CDR3 bases are TGTGCCAGCAGCTTAGCCTTTACAGTACCGGGGTATGGCTACACCTTC. Translating gives CASSLAFTVPGYGYTF.

The V and J genes are TRBV29-1 and TRBJ2-5; the D gene is possibly TRBD2 (7 bases). Trimming cost V 1 base and J 5 bases, with 17 bases left between them. Germline CDR1 and CDR2: SQVTM and ANQGSEA. CDR3 length equals 15 residues. This CDR3 is CSVEGVGGPGETQYF. As DNA, the CDR3 is TGCAGCGTTGAAGGGGTCGGGGGGCCAGGGGAGACCCAGTACTTC.

This clone was counted a few times. The rearrangement uses TRBV29-1 and TRBJ1-5, with TRBD1 as a possible D gene (5 bases). The germline V and J ends were trimmed by 4 bases and 1 base, with 8 bases remaining between them. The CDR3 extends over 13 amino acids. Per germline, CDR1 SQVTM and CDR2 ANQGSEA. In DNA, the CDR3 is TGCAGCGTTGGAGGGGTCAGCAATCAGCCCCAGCATTTT. Translating gives CSVGGVSNQPQHF.

There are a few counts of this clone. The chain combines TRBV11-3 with TRBJ1-1; D is undetermined. Trimming took 5 bases from V and 5 from J, leaving 15 bases between them. Germline values: CDR1 SGHNT, CDR2 YENEEA. This CDR3 spans 14 amino acids. CDR3 DNA: TGTGCCAGCAGCGAGCCCGCGGTCTTGACTGAAGCTTTCTTT. This codes for CASSEPAVLTEAFF.

The gene calls are TRBV19 and TRBJ1-2; 10 nucleotides line up with TRBD1. In germline, CDR1 is LNHDA, CDR2 SQIVND (reference sequence). This CDR3 spans 13 amino acids. The junction had 9 bases not matched to a gene; V was cut back by 9 bases and J by 8 bases. The CDR3 loop reads CASRLTGGEGYTF. The CDR3 coding sequence is TGTGCCAGCCGACTGACAGGGGGCGAGGGCTACACCTTC. The variable domain in full, completed from reference TRBV19 and TRBJ1-2, reads DGGITQSPKYLFRKEGQNVTLSCEQNLNHDAMYWYRQDPGQGLRLIYYSQIVNDFQKGDIAEGYSVSREKKESFPLTVTSAQKNPTAFYLCASRLTGGEGYTFGSGTRLTVV.

CDR3 protein: CASSAGRGISNQPQHF. DNA of the CDR3: TGTGCCAGCAGCGCAGGTAGAGGTATTAGCAATCAGCCCCAGCATTTT. This chain connects TRBV7-8 to TRBJ1-5; D ambiguous. This CDR3 is 16 amino acids long. Germline V CDR1 and CDR2: SGHVS, FQNEAQ. With 5 bases removed from V and 0 bases from J, the gap between germline ends came to 14 bases.

V is TRBV5-5 and J is TRBJ1-5; D might be TRBD1 (6 bases). This CDR3 comprises 15 residues. Trimming removed 4 bases from V and 4 bases from J, with 15 bases in between. The V gene's germline CDR1 is SGHKS and CDR2 YYEKEE (reference sequence). The CDR3 nucleotides read TGTGCCAGCAGCCCAAGGGGGTTTGGTAATCAGCCCCAGCATTTT. Its protein is CASSPRGFGNQPQHF.

The J gene is TRBJ2-7, the V gene TRBV7-9, with D perhaps matching TRBD1 (5 bases). Trimming removed 4 bases from V and 7 bases from J, with 11 bases in between. This CDR3 comprises 12 residues. CDR1 and CDR2 from the germline V gene are SEHNR and FQNEAQ (reference sequence). In nucleotides, the CDR3 is TGTGCCAGCAGCTCCCAGGGATGGGAGCAGTACTTC. The encoded protein is CASSSQGWEQYF.

The genes are TRBV7-8 and TRBJ1-5; no clear D gene. This CDR3 is built from 13 residues. Germline CDR1 and CDR2: SGHVS and FQNEAQ. V dropped 4 bases and J dropped 5 bases, with 9 bases sitting between them. CDR3 amino acids: CASSSDRDQPQHF. The CDR3 DNA follows: TGTGCCAGCAGCTCGGACCGAGATCAGCCCCAGCATTTT.

The chain joins TRBV6-5 to TRBJ2-7; D is possibly TRBD1 (5 bases). The V and J ends lost 0 bases and 3 bases respectively, with 9 bases between them. The germline V gene has CDR1 MNHEY and CDR2 SVGAGI. CDR3 length: 14 amino acids. CDR3: CASSYSLDSYEQYF. CDR3 coding DNA: TGTGCCAGCAGTTACTCCCTCGACAGCTACGAGCAGTACTTC.

The chain recombines TRBV4-1 with TRBJ2-1, with TRBD2 matching 9 bases. The CDR3 is 16 residues long. Germline CDR1 MGHRA, CDR2 YSYEKL. The J segment lost 5 bases and the V segment lost 1 base, leaving 6 bases of the junction unmatched. The CDR3 region is CASSQGGAGGNNEQFF. CDR3 DNA sequence: TGCGCCAGCAGCCAAGGTGGGGCGGGGGGGAACAATGAGCAGTTCTTC.

This clone has more than one count but fewer than ten. The genes are TRBV19 and TRBJ2-1; D gene uncertain. Germline V gene data show CDR1 as LNHDA and CDR2 as SQIVND (reference sequence). V lost 5 bases and J lost 0, with 11 bases in between. The CDR3 totals 15 residues. CDR3 protein: CASSLHWASYNEQFF. The CDR3 nucleotides read TGTGCCAGTAGTCTGCACTGGGCCTCCTACAATGAGCAGTTCTTC.

The J gene is TRBJ1-1, the V gene TRBV2, with D maybe TRBD1 (5 bases). The V and J ends lost 5 bases and 1 base respectively, with 11 bases between them. CDR1 SNHLY and CDR2 FYNNEI come from the germline V gene. The CDR3 spans 14 residues. The CDR3, as DNA: TGTGCCAGCAGTCCAGGGTGGAGGAACACTGAAGCTTTCTTT. The encoded protein is CASSPGWRNTEAFF.

The chain links TRBV4-3 to TRBJ2-5, with D maybe TRBD1 (6 bases). The CDR3 sequence is 16 residues long. Per the germline V gene, CDR1 is LGHNA and CDR2 is YSLEER. Trimming shortened V by 0 bases and J by 0 bases, and 11 bases separated the two germline ends. The CDR3 loop reads CASSQDPGQHQETQYF. CDR3 DNA sequence: TGCGCCAGCAGCCAAGATCCAGGACAGCACCAAGAGACCCAGTACTTC.

V is TRBV7-9 and J is TRBJ2-1; 9 bases agree with TRBD1. V lost 7 bases to trimming and J lost 4 bases; unmatched junction nucleotides: 11. This CDR3 spans 16 amino acids. CDR1 and CDR2 (germline): SEHNR, FQNEAQ (reference sequence). Here the CDR3 reads CASTSSTGGEYNEQFF. The DNA for the CDR3 is TGTGCCAGCACCAGCAGTACAGGGGGCGAATACAATGAGCAGTTCTTC.

This clone appeared once. This sequence joins TRBV5-1 and TRBJ2-7; D remains unclear. CDR1 and CDR2 (germline): SGHRS, YFSETQ. The CDR3 runs 13 residues. The ends were cut back, 2 bases at V and 4 bases at J, with 10 bases in the middle. The CDR3 is CASSFNNEYEQYF. The CDR3 DNA sequence: TGCGCCAGCAGCTTCAATAATGAGTACGAGCAGTACTTC.

This clone was seen a handful of times. The rearrangement uses TRBV5-1 and TRBJ2-1; 7 bases fit TRBD2. The CDR3 runs 21 residues. CDR1 is SGHRS and CDR2 is YFSETQ in the germline V gene. The V and J ends lost 1 base and 3 bases, in that order; junction bases with no gene match: 22. The CDR3 sequence: CASSLRILAESLERVYNEQFF. The CDR3 nucleotides read TGCGCCAGCAGCTTGCGAATTCTAGCGGAGAGCCTTGAACGGGTCTACAATGAGCAGTTCTTC. Variable domain in full (rest from reference TRBV5-1 and TRBJ2-1): KAGVTQTPRYLIKTRGQQVTLSCSPISGHRSVSWYQQTPGQGLQFLFEYFSETQRNKGNFPGRFSGRQFSNSRSEMNVSTLELGDSALYLCASSLRILAESLERVYNEQFFGPGTRLTVL.

This chain links TRBV2 with TRBJ1-4; D is uncertain. The CDR3 runs 13 residues. The V end was cut by 4 bases, the J end by 12 bases, with 15 bases between. Germline-derived CDR1 and CDR2 are SNHLY and FYNNEI. Here the CDR3 reads CASSGTAGRELFF. DNA of the CDR3: TGTGCCAGCAGTGGCACAGCGGGAAGGGAACTGTTTTTT.

The chain joins TRBV18 to TRBJ1-4; D gene uncertain. The V and J ends lost 3 bases and 0 bases respectively, with 2 bases between them. This CDR3 contains 13 residues. The germline gives CDR1 KGHSH, CDR2 LQKENI. The CDR3 reads CASSPATNEKLFF. DNA for the CDR3: TGTGCCAGCTCACCTGCAACTAATGAAAAACTGTTTTTT.

This clone was observed a single time. This chain joins TRBV21-1 and TRBJ2-1. TRBV21-1 is a pseudogene segment. The CDR3 totals 14 residues. The CDR3 DNA reads TGTGCCAGCAGCTCGTCCTTCCCAGCCTATGAGCAGTTCTTC. Translated: CASSSSFPAYEQFF.

The rearrangement uses TRBV7-8 and TRBJ2-7; D not resolved. The germline V gene has CDR1 SGHVS and CDR2 FQNEAQ. This CDR3 is built from 11 residues. Trimming removed 5 bases at V and 4 bases at J, with 6 bases between. In DNA, the CDR3 is TGTGCCAGCAGCGAAAATTACGAGCAGTACTTC. Its protein is CASSENYEQYF.